These 17 T cell receptor beta chains were sequenced from one sample in a study of monozygotic twins with inflammatory bowel disease. TCRdb reanalyzed the 5' RACE reads and collapses them to one entry per CDR3 protein, without DNA. Its clone listing holds some 300,000 distinct CDR3 sequences. Material: blood. The receptors stem from a human donor with ulcerative colitis or Crohn's disease, or a healthy co-twin of an affected twin (not recorded which).

The chain is built from TRBV12-3 or TRBV12-4 and TRBJ1-5; the TRBD1 assignment by TCRdb is unverifiable without DNA. CDR3 size: 16 residues. The CDR3 reads CASITGQGGGNQPQHF.

V and J are TRBV29-1 and TRBJ1-5. Germline V lookup: CDR1 SQVTM, CDR2 ANQGSEA. This CDR3 is built from 13 residues. CDR3 protein: CSVEGVRGQPQHF.

The chain carries TRBV7-9 and TRBJ1-4; TCRdb reports TRBD1, a call that lacks DNA to check it against. Germline V CDR1 and CDR2: SEHNR, FQNEAQ (reference sequence). The length of the CDR3 is 15 residues. CDR3 amino acids: CASSLTTGGVEKLFF. Variable domain in full (rest from reference TRBV7-9 and TRBJ1-4): DTGVSQNPRHKITKRGQNVTFRCDPISEHNRLYWYRQTLGQGPEFLTYFQNEAQLEKSRLLSDRFSAERPKGSFSTLEIQRTEQGDSAMYLCASSLTTGGVEKLFFGSGTQLSVL.

The chain carries TRBV5-5 and TRBJ1-5. Germline CDR1 is SGHKS and CDR2 is YYEKEE (reference sequence). The CDR3 extends over 14 amino acids. The CDR3 is CASRRDSGSAPQHF.

The CDR3 here is CASSPGLAGGLQETQYF. This chain joins TRBV7-6 and TRBJ2-5; TCRdb lists TRBD2, though no DNA is available to test this call. There are 17 residues in the CDR3. Germline CDR1 is SGHVS and CDR2 is FNYEAQ.

The V and J genes are TRBV20-1 and TRBJ2-7; TCRdb picks TRBD2, but there is no DNA to check that call. CDR1 and CDR2 from the germline V gene are DFQATT and SNEGSKA (reference sequence). The CDR3 spans 16 residues. CDR3: CSASRRLAGGSYEQYF.

CDR3 amino acids: CASSKVSRSLLYNEQFF. The chain employs TRBV21-1 and TRBJ2-1; TCRdb's D call, TRBD2, is unchecked because there is no DNA. TRBV21-1 is reported as a pseudogene. The CDR3 has 17 amino acids.

This chain links TRBV5-5 with TRBJ2-5; the TRBD1 assignment by TCRdb is unverifiable without DNA. This CDR3 has 15 amino acids. Germline V CDR1 and CDR2: SGHKS, YYEKEE (reference sequence). CDR3 protein: CASSLISRGEETQYF.

The chain joins TRBV19 to TRBJ2-7; TCRdb returns TRBD1, unconfirmable since there is no DNA. Germline V lookup: CDR1 LNHDA, CDR2 SQIVND (reference sequence). The CDR3 sequence is 16 residues long. CDR3: CASTMYPGHSAYEQYF.

V usage is TRBV6-1 and J usage is TRBJ1-5. Per the germline V gene, CDR1 is MNHNS and CDR2 is SASEGT. CDR3 length: 15 residues. CDR3: CASSEVPLTSQPQHF.

The genes are TRBV28 and TRBJ1-5. CDR1 and CDR2 (germline): MDHEN, SYDVKM. The CDR3 covers 15 residues. The CDR3 loop reads CASSSQVYSNQPQHF.

J is TRBJ2-7 and V is TRBV5-5. There are 14 residues in the CDR3. Germline V CDR1 and CDR2: SGHKS, YYEKEE (reference sequence). Here the CDR3 reads CASSLSGKNYEQYF. The variable domain in full, completed from reference TRBV5-5 and TRBJ2-7, reads DAGVTQSPTHLIKTRGQQVTLRCSPISGHKSVSWYQQVLGQGPQFIFQYYEKEERGRGNFPDRFSARQFPNYSSELNVNALLLGDSALYLCASSLSGKNYEQYFGPGTRLTVT.

This chain's CDR3 is CASSLAAKTSDTQYF. The chain has TRBV13 and TRBJ2-3. This CDR3 region has 15 residues. Germline V gene lookup returns CDR1 PRHDT and CDR2 FYEKMQ (reference sequence).

The gene calls are TRBV20-1 and TRBJ2-3; TCRdb's D call, TRBD2, is unchecked because there is no DNA. This CDR3 comprises 16 residues. The germline V gene encodes CDR1 DFQATT and CDR2 SNEGSKA (reference sequence). The CDR3 is CSARRTSGGDTDTQYF.

CDR3 in amino acids: CSAREGTAEAFF. This chain connects TRBV20-1 to TRBJ1-1. CDR3 length: 12 amino acids. CDR1 and CDR2 (germline): DFQATT, SNEGSKA (reference sequence).

This sequence joins TRBV20-1 and TRBJ1-1; without DNA, the TCRdb call of TRBD1 cannot be checked. CDR1 and CDR2 (germline): DFQATT, SNEGSKA (reference sequence). The CDR3 length is 12 residues. The CDR3 protein is CSAKPGQAVAFF.

The genes are TRBV5-6 and TRBJ1-5. Germline V CDR1 and CDR2: SGHDT, YYEEEE. The CDR3 runs 13 residues. The CDR3 protein is CASSLGWGQPQHF.